This T cell receptor (beta chain) was captured by sequencing in a study of blood T cell repertoires in COVID-19. Overall study: There were acute and convalescent COVID-19 samples, and they came from the United States, Italy and Spain.

Source study methods: Reference gene primer amplification yielded estimated nucleated cell counts. Here immunoSEQ multiplex PCR was the method, and the copy in TCRdb shows in-frame clones only, minus some. That table supplies the V and J calls and clone size; D and trimming were determined from the DNA. The sample carries about 310,000 clones, under 90% recorded once. Trimming left V 0 bases short and J 3 bases short, with 10 bases between. There are 14 residues in the CDR3. CDR1 and CDR2 from the germline V gene are SGHRS and YFSETQ. The participants were between about 18 and 90 years old and came from 20 to 30 US areas. Recovered participants had two consecutive negative NP/OP PCR tests, healthcare professional clearance, or symptom resolution.

The TCR sequence derives from a woman aged 25 to 39 who had recovered from COVID-19. Sequencing was performed on PBMCs or T cells enriched from blood (not recorded which). The chain links TRBV5-1 to TRBJ2-7; D is perhaps TRBD1 (6 bases). The CDR3: CASSLEVTGYEQYF. The DNA of the CDR3 is TGCGCCAGCAGCTTGGAGGTGACAGGCTACGAGCAGTACTTC.